These T cell receptor beta chains were read from a single sample in a study of cytomegalovirus exposure and HLA in healthy donors. Assay used: immunoSEQ multiplex PCR; TCRdb lists only in-frame clones, some missing. The sample comprises 100,000 to 150,000 clones, about three quarters of which are singletons, and less than 15% rests with the top ten. The sample taken for sequencing was PBMCs. The origin of the receptors is a woman between 55 and 75 years old in good health and CMV-seropositive. The CDR3 runs from the conserved cysteine through the conserved F or W. The order of the fields is V gene, D gene, clone size, J gene, CDR3 protein, CDR3 DNA. D genes are given only for firm matches. Clone size is not always given. Where it is, it says once, few, many or a class for expanded clones.

v_gene: TRBV4-3
d_gene: TRBD1
abundance: NA
j_gene: TRBJ1-2
CDR3aa: CASSPGDRDYGYTF
CDR3nt: TGCGCCAGCAGCCCGGGCGACAGGGACTATGGCTACACCTTC

v_gene: TRBV7-6
d_gene: NA
abundance: few
j_gene: TRBJ1-1
CDR3aa: CASSTYGTEAFF
CDR3nt: TGTGCCAGCAGCACCTATGGCACTGAAGCTTTCTTT

v_gene: TRBV4-3
d_gene: TRBD1
abundance: NA
j_gene: TRBJ2-2
CDR3aa: CASSHRTGGYRELFF
CDR3nt: TGCGCCAGCAGCCATCGCACAGGGGGCTACAGGGAGCTGTTTTTT

v_gene: TRBV5-1
d_gene: TRBD1
abundance: NA
j_gene: TRBJ1-4
CDR3aa: CASSRKTGPGLNEKLFF
CDR3nt: TGCGCCAGCAGCCGGAAGACAGGGCCGGGACTTAATGAAAAACTGTTTTTT

v_gene: TRBV7-2
d_gene: TRBD1
abundance: few
j_gene: TRBJ1-5
CDR3aa: CASSSTSGTGGGGQPQHF
CDR3nt: TGTGCCAGCAGCTCGACATCCGGGACAGGGGGCGGTGGGCAGCCCCAGCATTTT

v_gene: TRBV30
d_gene: TRBD1
abundance: few
j_gene: TRBJ1-5
CDR3aa: CAWSVQGSQPQHF
CDR3nt: TGTGCCTGGAGTGTACAGGGGAGTCAGCCCCAGCATTTT

v_gene: TRBV7-2
d_gene: NA
abundance: few
j_gene: TRBJ2-5
CDR3aa: CASSLGQGYETQYF
CDR3nt: TGTGCCAGCAGCTTAGGGCAGGGGTACGAGACCCAGTACTTC

v_gene: TRBV5-1
d_gene: TRBD2
abundance: NA
j_gene: TRBJ2-1
CDR3aa: CASSGTGTSGRDEQFF
CDR3nt: TGCGCCAGCAGCGGAACCGGGACTAGCGGGAGGGATGAGCAGTTCTTC

v_gene: TRBV6-5
d_gene: NA
abundance: NA
j_gene: TRBJ1-2
CDR3aa: CASSSDGQGHYGYTF
CDR3nt: TGTGCCAGCAGTTCAGACGGCCAGGGCCATTATGGCTACACCTTC

v_gene: TRBV4-2
d_gene: TRBD1
abundance: once
j_gene: TRBJ2-5
CDR3aa: CASSQVPRDRGQETQYF
CDR3nt: TGTGCCAGCAGCCAAGTCCCCCGGGACAGGGGACAAGAGACCCAGTACTTC

v_gene: TRBV4-1
d_gene: TRBD2
abundance: NA
j_gene: TRBJ2-3
CDR3aa: CASRVGGGAGVNTQYF
CDR3nt: TGCGCCAGCCGCGTGGGGGGGGGTGCGGGAGTAAATACGCAGTATTTT

v_gene: TRBV2
d_gene: NA
abundance: few
j_gene: TRBJ1-2
CDR3aa: CATSYAGGYTF
CDR3nt: TGTGCCACCTCCTACGCGGGTGGCTACACCTTC

v_gene: TRBV29-1
d_gene: NA
abundance: NA
j_gene: TRBJ1-4
CDR3aa: CSVGAATNEKLFF
CDR3nt: TGCAGCGTTGGCGCTGCAACTAATGAAAAACTGTTTTTT

v_gene: TRBV7-2
d_gene: NA
abundance: NA
j_gene: TRBJ1-1
CDR3aa: CASTRGGGLDTEAFF
CDR3nt: TGTGCCAGCACCCGAGGGGGGGGCTTGGACACTGAAGCTTTCTTT

v_gene: TRBV4-1
d_gene: NA
abundance: NA
j_gene: TRBJ1-1
CDR3aa: CASSQEGGTEAFF
CDR3nt: TGCGCCAGCAGCCAAGAGGGGGGCACTGAAGCTTTCTTT

v_gene: TRBV5-1
d_gene: TRBD2
abundance: NA
j_gene: TRBJ2-2
CDR3aa: CASSLVAGPNTGELFF
CDR3nt: TGCGCCAGCAGCTTGGTAGCGGGGCCTAACACCGGGGAGCTGTTTTTT

v_gene: TRBV6-5
d_gene: NA
abundance: few
j_gene: TRBJ1-4
CDR3aa: CASRYSGATNEKLFF
CDR3nt: TGTGCCAGCAGATACTCCGGGGCAACTAATGAAAAACTGTTTTTT

v_gene: TRBV28
d_gene: NA
abundance: NA
j_gene: TRBJ1-5
CDR3aa: CASWGGGAMGQPQHF
CDR3nt: TGTGCCAGCTGGGGTGGGGGGGCCATGGGTCAGCCCCAGCATTTT

v_gene: TRBV7-6
d_gene: NA
abundance: few
j_gene: TRBJ2-2
CDR3aa: CASSRQSNTGELFF
CDR3nt: TGTGCCAGCAGCAGACAGTCGAACACCGGGGAGCTGTTTTTT

v_gene: TRBV9
d_gene: TRBD2
abundance: NA
j_gene: TRBJ2-7
CDR3aa: CASSSGTSGAEQYF
CDR3nt: TGTGCCAGCAGCTCAGGGACTAGCGGAGCCGAGCAGTACTTC

v_gene: TRBV7-9
d_gene: NA
abundance: NA
j_gene: TRBJ2-3
CDR3aa: CASSLGGADTQYF
CDR3nt: TGTGCCAGCAGCTTAGGCGGGGCAGATACGCAGTATTTT

v_gene: TRBV9
d_gene: TRBD2
abundance: NA
j_gene: TRBJ2-3
CDR3aa: CASSISGGVLDTQYF
CDR3nt: TGTGCCAGCAGCATTAGCGGGGGGGTTTTAGATACGCAGTATTTT

v_gene: TRBV2
d_gene: TRBD1
abundance: once
j_gene: TRBJ2-2
CDR3aa: CASSADRGTGELFF
CDR3nt: TGTGCCAGCAGCGCCGACAGGGGGACCGGGGAGCTGTTTTTT

v_gene: TRBV27
d_gene: NA
abundance: NA
j_gene: TRBJ1-1
CDR3aa: CASQRGGAGTEAFF
CDR3nt: TGTGCCAGCCAACGTGGGGGCGCGGGCACTGAAGCTTTCTTT

v_gene: TRBV7-2
d_gene: NA
abundance: NA
j_gene: TRBJ2-7
CDR3aa: CASSSGLTYEQYF
CDR3nt: TGTGCCAGCAGCTCGGGACTTACCTACGAGCAGTACTTC

v_gene: TRBV2
d_gene: TRBD1
abundance: few
j_gene: TRBJ1-1
CDR3aa: CASSQRGQGALGTEAFF
CDR3nt: TGTGCCAGCAGTCAACGGGGACAGGGGGCCCTGGGGACTGAAGCTTTCTTT

v_gene: TRBV2
d_gene: TRBD1
abundance: NA
j_gene: TRBJ1-5
CDR3aa: CASSTGQGARQPQHF
CDR3nt: TGTGCCAGCAGTACGGGACAGGGGGCGAGGCAGCCCCAGCATTTT

v_gene: TRBV7-3
d_gene: TRBD1
abundance: NA
j_gene: TRBJ2-1
CDR3aa: CASSLGGTGGNEQFF
CDR3nt: TGTGCCAGCAGCTTAGGGGGGACAGGGGGCAATGAGCAGTTCTTC

v_gene: TRBV7-2
d_gene: NA
abundance: NA
j_gene: TRBJ2-2
CDR3aa: CASSRGQTNTGELFF
CDR3nt: TGTGCCAGCAGCAGAGGACAGACGAACACCGGGGAGCTGTTTTTT

v_gene: TRBV28
d_gene: NA
abundance: few
j_gene: TRBJ1-4
CDR3aa: CASSPSGGEEKLFF
CDR3nt: TGTGCCAGCAGTCCGTCTGGGGGGGAGGAAAAACTGTTTTTT

v_gene: TRBV7-2
d_gene: TRBD1
abundance: NA
j_gene: TRBJ1-2
CDR3aa: CASSLGTGLVGGYTF
CDR3nt: TGTGCCAGCAGCCTTGGGACAGGGTTGGTCGGAGGCTACACCTTC

v_gene: TRBV5-1
d_gene: TRBD1
abundance: NA
j_gene: TRBJ1-2
CDR3aa: CASSLGLGTANYGYTF
CDR3nt: TGCGCCAGCAGCTTGGGGCTTGGGACAGCTAACTATGGCTACACCTTC

v_gene: TRBV7-9
d_gene: TRBD1
abundance: NA
j_gene: TRBJ2-5
CDR3aa: CASSSIWTGDQETQYF
CDR3nt: TGTGCCAGCAGCTCCATATGGACAGGCGATCAAGAGACCCAGTACTTC

v_gene: TRBV14
d_gene: TRBD2
abundance: NA
j_gene: TRBJ2-1
CDR3aa: CASSQDSGRTYNEQFF
CDR3nt: TGTGCCAGCAGCCAAGATAGCGGGAGGACCTACAATGAGCAGTTCTTC

v_gene: TRBV2
d_gene: NA
abundance: few
j_gene: TRBJ1-6
CDR3aa: CASSPGGRNSPLHF
CDR3nt: TGTGCCAGCAGTCCGGGGGGGCGAAATTCACCCCTCCACTTT

v_gene: TRBV18
d_gene: NA
abundance: NA
j_gene: TRBJ1-5
CDR3aa: CASSRGPNQPQHF
CDR3nt: TGTGCCAGCTCACGAGGGCCCAATCAGCCCCAGCATTTT

v_gene: TRBV19
d_gene: NA
abundance: NA
j_gene: TRBJ2-3
CDR3aa: CASSLKWTDTQYF
CDR3nt: TGTGCCAGTAGTCTAAAGTGGACAGATACGCAGTATTTT

v_gene: TRBV29-1
d_gene: NA
abundance: NA
j_gene: TRBJ2-1
CDR3aa: CSAGARSYNEQFF
CDR3nt: TGCAGCGCTGGGGCTAGATCCTACAATGAGCAGTTCTTC

v_gene: TRBV4-2
d_gene: NA
abundance: NA
j_gene: TRBJ2-5
CDR3aa: CASSPGPIQETQYF
CDR3nt: TGTGCCAGCAGCCCAGGCCCTATCCAAGAGACCCAGTACTTC

v_gene: TRBV11-3
d_gene: NA
abundance: NA
j_gene: TRBJ2-7
CDR3aa: CASSLDTDYEQYF
CDR3nt: TGTGCCAGCAGCTTAGACACTGACTACGAGCAGTACTTC

v_gene: TRBV15
d_gene: NA
abundance: few
j_gene: TRBJ1-1
CDR3aa: CAARTGSNMNTEAFF
CDR3nt: TGTGCCGCCCGCACAGGGTCAAATATGAACACTGAAGCTTTCTTT

v_gene: TRBV5-4
d_gene: NA
abundance: NA
j_gene: TRBJ1-2
CDR3aa: CASSTERAGTNGYTF
CDR3nt: TGTGCCAGCAGCACCGAAAGGGCCGGGACAAATGGCTACACCTTC

v_gene: TRBV4-1
d_gene: NA
abundance: NA
j_gene: TRBJ1-4
CDR3aa: CASSGQLNEKLFF
CDR3nt: TGCGCCAGCAGCGGGCAGCTAAATGAAAAACTGTTTTTT

v_gene: TRBV5-6
d_gene: TRBD2
abundance: NA
j_gene: TRBJ2-7
CDR3aa: CASSLGLAGSAAYF
CDR3nt: TGTGCCAGCAGCTTGGGGCTAGCGGGATCGGCTGCGTACTTC

v_gene: TRBV6-5
d_gene: NA
abundance: NA
j_gene: TRBJ1-2
CDR3aa: CASSYSRWGLGGYTF
CDR3nt: TGTGCCAGCAGTTACTCGAGATGGGGGCTCGGGGGCTACACCTTC

v_gene: TRBV4-3
d_gene: TRBD1
abundance: NA
j_gene: TRBJ1-1
CDR3aa: CASSQVGQPPEAFF
CDR3nt: TGCGCCAGCAGCCAAGTGGGACAGCCCCCGGAAGCTTTCTTT

v_gene: TRBV11-1
d_gene: NA
abundance: NA
j_gene: TRBJ1-1
CDR3aa: CASSLNGAEAFF
CDR3nt: TGTGCCAGCAGCTTAAACGGGGCTGAAGCTTTCTTT

v_gene: TRBV4-3
d_gene: NA
abundance: NA
j_gene: TRBJ1-2
CDR3aa: CVSSQDNRAARGTF
CDR3nt: TGCGTCAGCAGCCAAGATAATAGGGCGGCCAGGGGCACCTTC

v_gene: TRBV2
d_gene: NA
abundance: NA
j_gene: TRBJ2-1
CDR3aa: CASRADRIEQFF
CDR3nt: TGTGCCAGCAGGGCTGACAGGATTGAGCAGTTCTTC

v_gene: TRBV5-6
d_gene: NA
abundance: few
j_gene: TRBJ2-4
CDR3aa: CASSYLAGGGDMNIQYF
CDR3nt: TGTGCCAGCAGCTATCTTGCCGGAGGTGGGGATATGAACATTCAGTACTTC

v_gene: TRBV30
d_gene: NA
abundance: NA
j_gene: TRBJ1-4
CDR3aa: CAWSVTLWAGINEKLFF
CDR3nt: TGTGCCTGGAGTGTAACGCTATGGGCGGGGATCAATGAAAAACTGTTTTTT

v_gene: TRBV12-5
d_gene: TRBD1
abundance: NA
j_gene: TRBJ2-1
CDR3aa: CASGPGQGINEQFF
CDR3nt: TGTGCTAGTGGACCGGGACAGGGGATCAATGAGCAGTTCTTC

v_gene: TRBV5-4
d_gene: TRBD2
abundance: few
j_gene: TRBJ2-7
CDR3aa: CASSGTSGSYEQYF
CDR3nt: TGTGCCAGCAGCGGGACTAGCGGAAGCTACGAGCAGTACTTC

v_gene: TRBV7-2
d_gene: TRBD1
abundance: NA
j_gene: TRBJ2-7
CDR3aa: CASSLGTGPYEQYF
CDR3nt: TGTGCCAGCAGCTTAGGGACAGGCCCCTACGAGCAGTACTTC

v_gene: TRBV6-6
d_gene: TRBD2
abundance: NA
j_gene: TRBJ2-7
CDR3aa: CASSSPVSGGYEQYF
CDR3nt: TGTGCCAGCAGTTCCCCCGTTAGCGGGGGGTACGAGCAGTACTTC

v_gene: TRBV5-1
d_gene: TRBD1
abundance: NA
j_gene: TRBJ1-2
CDR3aa: CASSSAGTGRQSFYGYTF
CDR3nt: TGCGCCAGCAGCAGCGCCGGGACAGGGCGCCAGAGTTTCTATGGCTACACCTTC

v_gene: TRBV28
d_gene: NA
abundance: NA
j_gene: TRBJ1-2
CDR3aa: CASSLWTAYGYTF
CDR3nt: TGTGCCAGCAGTTTGTGGACAGCCTATGGCTACACCTTC

v_gene: TRBV6-1
d_gene: NA
abundance: NA
j_gene: TRBJ2-5
CDR3aa: CASSEGLVGGETQYF
CDR3nt: TGTGCCAGCAGTGAGGGGTTGGTAGGGGGAGAGACCCAGTACTTC

v_gene: TRBV7-3
d_gene: TRBD2
abundance: NA
j_gene: TRBJ2-7
CDR3aa: CASSLSGTSGYEQYF
CDR3nt: TGTGCCAGCAGCTTATCTGGGACTAGTGGCTACGAGCAGTACTTC